The subject of this entry is one TCR beta chain. Per germline, CDR1 SEHNR and CDR2 FQNEAQ (reference sequence). V shed 7 bases and J shed 1 base, with 11 bases lying between them. This CDR3 comprises 15 residues. The source of the sample is a study of cytomegalovirus exposure and HLA in healthy donors. Clones were read by immunoSEQ multiplex PCR, and TCRdb kept only the in-frame ones, dropping some. The profile shows a few hundred thousand clones, around 89% of them singletons. The TCR sequence derives from a woman aged 18-29 years in good health and CMV-seronegative. This chain uses TRBV7-9 with TRBJ2-6, with a weak D call TRBD2 (5 bases). The sequencing input was PBMCs. CDR3 loop: CASTLSGSGANVLTF. CDR3 nucleotide sequence: TGTGCCAGCACCCTGTCGGGGTCTGGGGCCAACGTCCTGACTTTC. The full variable domain, rest sourced from reference TRBV7-9 and TRBJ2-6, is DTGVSQNPRHKITKRGQNVTFRCDPISEHNRLYWYRQTLGQGPEFLTYFQNEAQLEKSRLLSDRFSAERPKGSFSTLEIQRTEQGDSAMYLCASTLSGSGANVLTFGAGSRLTVL.